The text below deals with one TCR beta chain. Its antigen specificity is not known. Base qualities are not provided; no much larger clone lies one nucleotide away. This specimen comes from a study of blood T cell repertoires in COVID-19 (dated by TCRdb to about 2020). About the investigation overall: The collaborator samples originated in the United States, Italy and Spain and spanned the acute and convalescent phases of COVID-19. The prospective study material was composed of cDNA or gDNA derived from T cells, B-cell-depleted T cells, or PBMCs. Subjects who had been exposed to COVID-19, were actively infected with it, or had recovered from it provided the deeply sampled blood TCRbeta repertoires that made up the dataset. A freely available public database, intended as a resource for researchers studying the immune response to SARS-CoV-2, is where the repertoires were released. Samples came from the ongoing ImmuneRACE study (first 160 participants) plus 1,254 subjects from 6 global collaborators. Nearly every sample came with metadata listing a de-identified subject ID, COVID-19 status, age in years and sex. Where available, HLA class I and class II types were taken from metadata supplied by the sample provider and were not determined by assay-based typing.

Each collaborating institution followed its own protocols to collect whole blood in K2EDTA tubes. Collaborator samples were shipped for TCRbeta analysis as frozen whole blood, isolated PBMCs, or DNA extracted from either sample type. Trimming at the junction amounts to 3 bases on V and 7 bases on J, and the germline ends lie 5 bases apart. There are 11 amino acids in the CDR3, from cysteine to phenylalanine inclusive. The DNA shown is the 33-base CDR3, in frame from base 1. The paper as a whole reports these results and caveats: How much clinical and demographic metadata was included differed by source and by participant, and the metadata was provided uncurated.

TCRbeta CDR3 regions were amplified from genomic DNA by means of the immunoSEQ Assay, a bias-controlled multiplex PCR. The source study handled its data this way. The number of nucleated cells in each sample was estimated by amplification of reference gene primers within the assay. To quantify the absolute abundance of each unique TCRbeta CDR3 rearrangement, sequence reads were collapsed and filtered. Productive Simpson clonality was computed per sample as the square root of Simpson's diversity index over productive rearrangements. TCRdb limited this immuneACCESS table to in-frame rearrangements with V and J called. A share of clones is missing; checked studies link under half to unresolved V genes, and the rest is unexplained. The DNA was the basis for D and trimming; V, J and clone size are from that table. The sample has tens of thousands of clones on record, 85% to 90% of them singletons. The top ten constitute about 5% of the sample.

Sequencing was performed on peripheral blood. The rearranged chain carries TRBV12-3 or TRBV12-4 and TRBJ2-3; a confident D gene designation cannot be given. The sequence was obtained from a woman of 80 years or more with active COVID-19. Read as DNA, the sequence is TGTGCCAGCAGTTTTCTAAATACGCAGTATTTT. It is translated as CASSFLNTQYF.